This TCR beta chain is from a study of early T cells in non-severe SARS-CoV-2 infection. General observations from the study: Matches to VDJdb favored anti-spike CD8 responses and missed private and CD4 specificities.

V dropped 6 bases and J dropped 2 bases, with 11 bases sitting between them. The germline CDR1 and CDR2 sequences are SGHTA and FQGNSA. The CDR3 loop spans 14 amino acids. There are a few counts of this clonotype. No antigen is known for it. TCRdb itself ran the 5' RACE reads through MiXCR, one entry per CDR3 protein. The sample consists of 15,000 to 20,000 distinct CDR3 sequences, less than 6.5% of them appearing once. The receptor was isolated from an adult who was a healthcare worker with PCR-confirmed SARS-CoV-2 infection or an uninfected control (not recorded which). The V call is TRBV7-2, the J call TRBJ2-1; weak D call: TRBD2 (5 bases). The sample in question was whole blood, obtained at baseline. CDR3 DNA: TGTGCCAGCAGGGAAGTGACTACCTACAATGAGCAGTTCTTC. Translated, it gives CASREVTTYNEQFF.